This T cell receptor (beta chain) was documented in a study of blood T cells in healthy people across ages. They isolated at least 6.5 million PBMCs from each sample. The study's findings and limits: Diversity estimated from one million T cells was considered an underestimate.

The second PCR ran roughly 7 to 11 cycles with a sample-barcoded 5' primer and J-beta primers. Every sample returned 2.5 million or more CDR3-containing paired-end reads. MiXCR, run by TCRdb on the 5' RACE reads, gives a single entry per CDR3 protein. The sample includes about 1.8 million distinct CDR3 sequences, approximately 50% of them seen just once. A remark on this clonotype: Its antigen is undetermined.

The sequencing sample was made of blood. The clonotype comes from a woman aged 40 to 50 in good health.

The CDR3 DNA sequence: TGTGCCAGCAAAGGGGGGGGGGGCGAGCAGTACTTC. It codes for CASKGGGGEQYF. The chain joins TRBV27 to TRBJ2-7, with a possible D match to TRBD2 (7 bases). The CDR3 covers 12 residues. The ends were cut back, 7 bases at V and 6 bases at J, with 13 bases in the middle. Germline V gene lookup returns CDR1 MNHEY and CDR2 SMNVEV (reference sequence).